This TCR beta chain was sequenced during a study of blood T cell repertoires in COVID-19. Turning to the study itself: Spain, Italy and the United States supplied samples that represented acute and convalescent COVID-19.

In the original workflow: Quantification of nucleated cells was approximated via reference gene primer amplification. Here immunoSEQ multiplex PCR was the method, and the copy in TCRdb shows in-frame clones only, minus some. The V and J calls and clone size are taken from that table; D and trimming were inferred from the DNA. The table records roughly 250,000 clones, about 85% of them present only once. Germline lookup yields CDR1 SGHNT and CDR2 YYREEE (reference sequence). This CDR3 spans 18 amino acids. Unmatched junction bases numbered 13, after V lost 4 bases and J lost 0 bases. This clone has only one observation.

This clonotype was obtained from a human donor with COVID-19, enrolled during active disease. The donor label of this sample is uncertain. The chain combines TRBV5-4 with TRBJ2-1; TRBD1 aligns across 7 bases. The sequencing input was peripheral blood. The CDR3 DNA follows: TGTGCCAGCAGCACTGGGGTACAGGGGTTGGGCTCCTACAATGAGCAGTTCTTC. Translating gives CASSTGVQGLGSYNEQFF.